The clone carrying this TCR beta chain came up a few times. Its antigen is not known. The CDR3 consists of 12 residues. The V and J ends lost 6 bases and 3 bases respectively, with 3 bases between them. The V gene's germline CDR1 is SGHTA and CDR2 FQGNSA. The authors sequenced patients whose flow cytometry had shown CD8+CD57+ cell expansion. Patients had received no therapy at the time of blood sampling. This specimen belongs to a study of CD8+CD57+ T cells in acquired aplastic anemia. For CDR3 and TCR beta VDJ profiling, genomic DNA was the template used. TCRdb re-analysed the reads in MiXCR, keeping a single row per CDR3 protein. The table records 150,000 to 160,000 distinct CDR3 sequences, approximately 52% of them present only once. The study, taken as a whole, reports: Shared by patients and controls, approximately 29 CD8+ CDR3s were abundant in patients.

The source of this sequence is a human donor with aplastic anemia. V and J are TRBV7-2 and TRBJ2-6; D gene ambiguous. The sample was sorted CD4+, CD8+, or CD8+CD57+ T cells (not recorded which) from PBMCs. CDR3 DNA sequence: TGTGCCAGCAGGGTTGGGGCCAACGTCCTGACTTTC. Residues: CASRVGANVLTF.